A selection of T cell receptor beta chains follows, all from one sample in a study of T cell responses to AZD1222 COVID-19 vaccine. Only in-frame clones appear in the TCRdb table, and some are missing; sequencing was by immunoSEQ multiplex PCR. Of 140,000 to 150,000 clones listed, approximately 90% are singletons. Sample: peripheral blood, taken on day 0 of AZD1222 vaccination. Every receptor here comes from an adult in good health. The CDR3 runs from the conserved cysteine through the conserved F or W. D genes are given only for firm matches. Clone size appears in some rows only: once, few, many, or a class for an expanded clone.

abundance,d_gene,v_gene,j_gene,CDR3nt,CDR3aa
-,-,TRBV25-1,TRBJ1-2,TGTGCCAGCAGTGAACCGGGACACTATGGCTACACCTTC,CASSEPGHYGYTF
-,-,TRBV5-1,TRBJ2-1,TGCGCCAGCAGCTCAACCACTAGCTCCTACAATGAGCAGTTCTTC,CASSSTTSSYNEQFF
few,-,TRBV15,TRBJ1-1,TGTGCCACCAGCAGGGTAGGGGGATCTGAAGCTTTCTTT,CATSRVGGSEAFF
-,-,TRBV7-9,TRBJ1-2,TGTGCCAGCAGCTTAGGGGGAGGGTCACTCGACCGCTACACCTTC,CASSLGGGSLDRYTF
-,TRBD2,TRBV3-1/TRBV3-2,TRBJ2-7,TGTGCCAGCAGCCAAGAGGGGACTTATAGCGGGAGGCCTTACGAGCAGTACTTC,CASSQEGTYSGRPYEQYF
-,TRBD1,TRBV19,TRBJ2-1,TGTGCCAGTAGTAGGGACAGGGGGGATGAGCAGTTCTTC,CASSRDRGDEQFF
once,-,TRBV28,TRBJ1-1,TGTGCCAGCAGTACTGTCGGCAGGGGATCCCCTGAAGCTTTCTTT,CASSTVGRGSPEAFF
-,TRBD2,TRBV7-2,TRBJ2-3,TGTGCCAGCAGCTTAGGGACTAGCCCCGATACGCAGTATTTT,CASSLGTSPDTQYF
-,TRBD2,TRBV7-3,TRBJ2-3,TGTGCCAGCAGCTTATCCCCCCGGACTAGCGGGAGCGGTGCAGATACGCAGTATTTT,CASSLSPRTSGSGADTQYF
-,TRBD1,TRBV11-2,TRBJ1-6,TGTGCCAGCAGCCCGAGGGACAGGTCTGATTCACCCCTCCACTTT,CASSPRDRSDSPLHF
-,-,TRBV6-5,TRBJ1-1,TGTGCCAGCAGTTACGAAGTGAACACTGAAGCTTTCTTT,CASSYEVNTEAFF